This T cell receptor beta chain came from a study of T cells in Graves' hyperthyroidism and ophthalmopathy. The study, taken as a whole, reports: Ophthalmopathy, which appeared later, was predicted by the model a median roughly 6.4 months before onset.

CDR1 and CDR2 (germline): SGDLS, YYNGEE. V lost 0 bases and J lost 2; bases outside the gene matches: 6. This CDR3 comprises 16 residues. The study left out patients who had uncontrolled infection, other autoimmune disease, pregnancy or lactation. This clonotype was counted at least ten times. Its antigen is undetermined. Template material for amplifying TCR beta CDR3 regions consisted of RNA transcripts. HTBI primers were used for first-round RT-PCR of the TCR CDR3. TCRdb reanalysed the multiplex PCR reads using MiXCR and keeps one entry per CDR3 protein. The sample lists 380,000 or so distinct CDR3 sequences; about a fifth were seen once.

V gene TRBV9 combines with J gene TRBJ2-7; 9 bases map to TRBD1. The sequence came from a woman between 18 and 29 years old with Graves' hyperthyroidism. Sequenced material: blood. CDR3 region: CASSVGAGTGTYEQYF. The CDR3 region has the DNA TGTGCCAGCAGCGTAGGGGCCGGGACAGGGACCTACGAGCAGTACTTC.